This TCR beta chain stems from a study of cytomegalovirus exposure and HLA in healthy donors. The PCR used 60 Vbeta and 13 Jbeta primers. The method was immunoSEQ multiplex PCR; TCRdb's version includes in-frame clones alone and lacks a portion of them. The table lists about 180,000 clones, 80% of them singletons. With V trimmed by 7 bases and J by 9 bases, 9 bases remained unmatched. Germline values: CDR1 SNHLY, CDR2 FYNNEI. The CDR3 is made up of 13 amino acids. This clonotype was obtained from a woman younger than 45 in good health and CMV-seronegative. This rearrangement joins TRBV2 to TRBJ2-1; the match to TRBD1 covers 7 bases. The sequencing sample was made of PBMCs. The CDR3 sequence is CASIVTDRPEQFF. CDR3 coding DNA: TGTGCCAGCATTGTTACGGACAGGCCTGAGCAGTTCTTC.